Listed below are T cell receptor beta chains from one sample, sequenced in a study of cytomegalovirus exposure and HLA in healthy donors. Only in-frame clones appear in the TCRdb table, and some are missing; sequencing was by immunoSEQ multiplex PCR. Among 200,000 to 250,000 clones, about 85% were seen once, and the ten largest hold about 0.25%. Sequencing was done on a sample of PBMCs. These receptors all come from a girl aged 2 to 10 in good health and CMV-seronegative. Each CDR3 is given without its conserved first and last residue.

J	V	CDR3
TRBJ2-7	TRBV2	ASSLGDRGSYEQY
TRBJ2-6	TRBV4-1	ASSQEPSGPSGANVLT
TRBJ2-7	TRBV30	AWRVAGSFTGEQY
TRBJ1-1	TRBV20-1	SARAGHEAF
TRBJ2-1	TRBV7-9	SSSSPPTSDHGNEQF
TRBJ2-7	TRBV27	ASSFYGEQY
TRBJ2-2	TRBV7-2	ASSFAGTYTGELF
TRBJ1-2	TRBV5-1	ASSLSDSWGYT
TRBJ2-7	TRBV27	ASRAKTSGGTYEQY
TRBJ1-2	TRBV6-5	ASTQTGQGKDGYT
TRBJ2-1	TRBV7-7	ASSLTWTSGSYNEQF
TRBJ2-6	TRBV4-1	ASSQGASQGSGANVLT
TRBJ1-2	TRBV2	ASSGQGGNYGYT
TRBJ2-7	TRBV4-1	ASSRGGLILNSYEQY
NA	TRBV5-1	ASSPLLGGDISYEQY
TRBJ1-3	TRBV7-8	ASSSGQGAGNTIY
TRBJ1-1	TRBV29-1	SATAIGGTEAF
TRBJ2-2	TRBV5-4	ASSQKGLAGGLTGELF
TRBJ2-1	TRBV5-1	ASSLPLPVSYNEQF
TRBJ1-1	TRBV2	AAQGGRAF